This is a list of T cell receptor beta chains from one sample in a study of beta chain features in type 1 diabetes. Assay: immunoSEQ multiplex PCR; the TCRdb copy retains only in-frame clones and omits some. The sample includes almost 350,000 clones, around 8.5% of them seen just once. Sequencing was done on a sample of central memory CD4+ T cells from blood. The receptor source for this set is a man younger than 40 with type 1 diabetes. Both conserved end residues are trimmed from each CDR3.

v_gene	j_gene	len	CDR3aa
TRBV5-1	TRBJ2-2	13	ASSLGQGLTGELF
TRBV18	TRBJ1-5	12	ASSRQGQDQPQH
TRBV4-3	TRBJ2-3	15	ASSQEVDRPSTDTQY
TRBV7-2	TRBJ2-5	14	ASSLGLAGGEETQY
TRBV6-6	TRBJ1-2	11	ASRKDSNYGYT
TRBV4-3	TRBJ1-4	14	ASSQDKVGQTEKLF
TRBV19	TRBJ2-1	12	ASSPGTAYNEQF
TRBV18	TRBJ2-7	9	ASSPRDEQY
TRBV7-9	TRBJ1-6	14	ASSLGQGKNNSPLH
TRBV7-2	TRBJ2-4	16	ASSLGLAGGGSKNIQY
TRBV28	TRBJ1-5	15	ASSWGQGVGSNQPQH
TRBV28	TRBJ1-2	12	ASIPGGGDYGYT
TRBV28	TRBJ1-1	13	ASSFQGRVNTEAF
TRBV7-2	TRBJ1-6	11	ASSLGQGGPLH
TRBV29-1	TRBJ2-5	13	SVVGGEPNLETQY
TRBV7-9	TRBJ2-4	15	ASSLDAIRGAKNIQY
TRBV5-1	TRBJ2-1	14	ASSLVVGARYNEQF
TRBV18	TRBJ1-1	12	ASSPGTEHTEAF
TRBV10-3	TRBJ2-1	12	AISEGVSYNEQF
TRBV29-1	TRBJ1-2	11	SVGGTADYGYT
TRBV6-5	TRBJ2-3	12	ASSRLAKTDTQY
TRBV6-5	TRBJ1-1	10	ASTEGRAEAF
TRBV5-1	TRBJ1-4	11	ASSLGGEEKLF
TRBV30	TRBJ1-6	12	AWSQEAGYSPLH
TRBV10-3	TRBJ2-5	9	AIGTEETQY
TRBV11-2	TRBJ2-2	13	ASSFTGQGTGELF
TRBV28	TRBJ1-6	12	ASSSPAGATPLH
TRBV4-3	TRBJ1-6	13	ASSQDGSFNSPLH
TRBV11-2	TRBJ2-7	10	ASKIDSYEQY
TRBV5-1	TRBJ1-5	13	ASSQTGDSNQPQH
TRBV11-2	TRBJ2-1	14	ASSPRPRTSGNEQF
TRBV7-9	TRBJ2-5	11	ASSLVGKETQY
TRBV4-3	TRBJ1-2	13	ASSQETQGIGGYT
TRBV11-2	TRBJ2-3	16	ASSLLAGGIVRTDTQY
TRBV5-6	TRBJ1-2	13	ASSHWGRPDYGYT
TRBV2	TRBJ1-5	14	ASSGQTRGSNQPQH
TRBV6-6	TRBJ2-3	12	ATRAAGATDTQY
TRBV4-3	TRBJ2-7	13	ASSLFLGGIYEQY
TRBV7-9	TRBJ2-7	10	ASSLDRFGQY
TRBV29-1	TRBJ1-5	13	SVGDRGFSNQPQH
TRBV19	TRBJ2-7	13	ASSAGLLGSYEQY
TRBV11-2	TRBJ1-6	11	ASSWDRNSPLH
TRBV7-8	TRBJ2-1	15	ASSPRGGANSYNEQF
TRBV5-1	TRBJ1-2	11	ASSLNTGYGYT
TRBV10-3	TRBJ1-4	14	AISESGGQNNEKLF
TRBV28	TRBJ1-3	12	ASTQRVAGNTIY
TRBV28	TRBJ2-1	11	ASSPPRGHEQF
TRBV6-1	TRBJ2-1	12	ASRGRTAPDEQF
TRBV5-1	TRBJ1-5	12	ASSQGDSNQPQH
TRBV4-1	TRBJ2-1	15	ASSQELAGGSYNEQF
TRBV7-2	TRBJ2-7	13	ASSLSAGVSYEQY
TRBV30	TRBJ2-5	12	AWSGQGAGETQY
TRBV28	TRBJ1-2	12	ASSPHVGEYGYT
TRBV19	TRBJ1-2	9	ASRGVYGYT
TRBV2	TRBJ2-5	10	ASRDLQETQY